The next 21 T cell receptor beta chains were all read from a single sample in a study of blood T cell repertoires in COVID-19. Only in-frame clones appear in the TCRdb table, and some are missing; sequencing was by immunoSEQ multiplex PCR. The sample yields 95,000 to 100,000 clones, 80% to 90% seen once. The sample consisted of peripheral blood. These receptors all come from an older man with acute or convalescent COVID-19.

This chain uses TRBV19 with TRBJ2-1, with 8 nucleotides matching TRBD1. The CDR3 covers 15 residues. After removal of 4 bases from V and 6 bases from J, the junction contained 8 bases not matched to a gene. The germline CDR1 and CDR2 sequences are LNHDA and SQIVND (reference sequence). CDR3 sequence reads: CASSTDRDALNEQFF. In DNA form, the CDR3 reads TGTGCCAGTAGTACGGACAGGGATGCCCTCAATGAGCAGTTCTTC.

V and J are TRBV15 and TRBJ2-1, with 9 bases aligning to TRBD2. Germline lookup yields CDR1 LNHNV and CDR2 YYDKDF (reference sequence). The CDR3 loop spans 12 amino acids. V dropped 5 bases and J dropped 9; count of bases not matched to a gene: 2. The CDR3 sequence is CATSAGGSEQFF. Written as DNA, the CDR3 is TGTGCCACCAGCGCGGGGGGGAGTGAGCAGTTCTTC.

This sequence joins TRBV14 and TRBJ2-1; TRBD2 matches 13 bases. Germline V lookup: CDR1 SGHDN, CDR2 FVKESK. V lost 0 bases, J lost 4 bases, and 9 bases stayed unmatched. This CDR3 contains 19 residues. For the CDR3, the DNA is TGTGCCAGCAGCCAAGATCCTCCCTGGACTAGCGGGAGTTACAATGAGCAGTTCTTC. It codes for CASSQDPPWTSGSYNEQFF. The full variable domain, completed using reference TRBV14 and TRBJ2-1, is EAGVTQFPSHSVIEKGQTVTLRCDPISGHDNLYWYRRVMGKEIKFLLHFVKESKQDESGMPNNRFLAERTGGTYSTLKVQPAELEDSGVYFCASSQDPPWTSGSYNEQFFGPGTRLTVL.

The chain combines TRBV5-1 with TRBJ2-3, with a tentative D call TRBD2 (5 bases). CDR1 and CDR2 from the germline V gene are SGHRS and YFSETQ. The CDR3 consists of 14 residues. The V gene lost 0 bases and the J gene lost 3 bases, with 8 bases spanning the gap. The CDR3 loop reads CASSLGGITDTQYF. The CDR3, as DNA: TGCGCCAGCAGCTTGGGAGGGATAACAGATACGCAGTATTTT.

V and J are TRBV11-1 and TRBJ2-7; 7 bases agree with TRBD2. Trimming took 2 bases from V and 7 from J; bases not matched to a gene: 8. CDR1 and CDR2 (germline): SGHAT, FQDESV (reference sequence). The CDR3 sequence is 14 residues long. DNA of the CDR3: TGTGCCAGCAGCTTAAATCCTGGGGAGGGAGAGCAGTACTTC. Amino acids: CASSLNPGEGEQYF.

The chain joins TRBV7-2 to TRBJ2-1; 9 positions agree with TRBD1. J was trimmed by 4 bases and V by 4 bases; bases with no gene match: 5. The V gene's germline CDR1 is SGHTA and CDR2 FQGNSA. This CDR3 contains 15 residues. CDR3 nucleotide sequence: TGTGCCAGCAGCTCACCCGGGACAGGGTACAATGAGCAGTTCTTC. Protein product: CASSSPGTGYNEQFF.

The chain is built from TRBV5-6 and TRBJ2-2, with 7 bases fitting TRBD1. Per germline, CDR1 SGHDT and CDR2 YYEEEE. The ends lost 3 bases at V and 3 bases at J; junction bases unmatched: 2. The CDR3 contains 14 residues. CDR3 amino acids: CASSSTGDTGELFF. As DNA, the CDR3 is TGTGCCAGCAGCTCTACAGGGGACACCGGGGAGCTGTTTTTT.

This clone was seen just once. The chain is built from TRBV24-1 and TRBJ2-1; weak D call: TRBD1 (6 bases). The CDR3 is 16 residues long. Germline CDR1 is KGHDR and CDR2 is SFDVKD. The V end was cut by 2 bases, the J end by 5 bases, with 15 bases between. The CDR3 sequence is CATSDWGQAVNNEQFF. CDR3 coding DNA: TGTGCCACCAGTGATTGGGGGCAGGCGGTAAACAATGAGCAGTTCTTC.

This clone occurred once. The genes are TRBV7-6 and TRBJ1-4; TRBD1 aligns across 10 bases. The junction had 4 bases not matched to a gene; V was cut back by 5 bases and J by 4 bases. In germline, CDR1 is SGHVS, CDR2 FNYEAQ. The CDR3 runs to 15 residues. The DNA for the CDR3 is TGTGCCAGCAGCCCCCGGGACAGGGGTAATGAAAAACTGTTTTTT. As protein: CASSPRDRGNEKLFF.

In this sample, this clone turned up a few times. The V and J genes are TRBV7-8 and TRBJ1-5; D ambiguous. V was shortened by 4 bases and J by 0 bases, with 7 bases between the two germline ends. The V gene's germline CDR1 is SGHVS and CDR2 FQNEAQ. There are 14 residues in the CDR3. This CDR3 reads CASSWTVSNQPQHF. The CDR3 DNA is TGTGCCAGCAGCTGGACTGTTAGCAATCAGCCCCAGCATTTT.

J is TRBJ2-1 and V is TRBV6-5, with a weak D call TRBD2 (5 bases). Germline assignment: CDR1 MNHEY and CDR2 SVGAGI. The CDR3 consists of 12 residues. Trimming removed 6 bases from V and 10 bases from J, with 13 bases in between. CDR3 amino acids: CASSLLGEEQFF. The CDR3 DNA sequence: TGTGCCAGCAGCTTACTAGGCGAGGAGCAGTTCTTC.

The chain couples TRBV6-5 to TRBJ1-1, with D unclear. The CDR3 loop spans 13 amino acids. V lost 6 bases and J 2 bases, leaving 10 bases between the germline ends. The germline V gene encodes CDR1 MNHEY and CDR2 SVGAGI. CDR3 loop: CASRPFTNTEAFF. CDR3 sequence (DNA): TGTGCCAGCAGACCCTTCACAAACACTGAAGCTTTCTTT.

This clone came up once. The V call is TRBV9, the J call TRBJ2-3; 11 bases match TRBD2. This CDR3 comprises 15 residues. CDR1 is SGDLS, CDR2 YYNGEE, per germline. The ends lost 2 bases at V and 3 bases at J; junction bases unmatched: 2. This chain's CDR3 is CASSVSGRGTDTQYF. CDR3 nucleotides: TGTGCCAGCAGCGTTAGCGGGAGGGGGACAGATACGCAGTATTTT.

This rearrangement joins TRBV29-1 to TRBJ2-3; D is perhaps TRBD1 (5 bases). The CDR3 length is 15 residues. Germline V CDR1 and CDR2: SQVTM, ANQGSEA. Trimming took 0 bases from V and 7 from J, leaving 17 bases between them. CDR3 amino acids: CSVEETSLRTHTQYF. Here the CDR3 DNA reads TGCAGCGTTGAAGAAACCAGCCTTAGGACACATACGCAGTATTTT.

This chain joins TRBV23-1 and TRBJ2-2; weak D call: TRBD2 (5 bases). TRBV23-1 belongs to the ORF category, with a function that is uncertain. Between the trimmed V and J ends, which lost 6 bases and 0 bases, there was a span of 14 bases. This CDR3 spans 16 amino acids. The CDR3 sequence is CASSPAEGANTGELFF. In DNA form, the CDR3 reads TGCGCCAGCAGCCCCGCTGAGGGCGCGAACACCGGGGAGCTGTTTTTT.

The gene calls are TRBV29-1 and TRBJ2-1, with D unresolved. The CDR3 is 11 amino acids. V lost 3 bases to trimming and J lost 9 bases, with 9 bases between them. Germline V lookup: CDR1 SQVTM, CDR2 ANQGSEA. CDR3 amino acids: CSVEAGSEQFF. CDR3 sequence (DNA): TGCAGCGTTGAGGCAGGTTCTGAGCAGTTCTTC.

This sequence joins TRBV28 and TRBJ2-3; the D gene is possibly TRBD1 (6 bases). There are 16 residues in the CDR3. Germline CDR1 reads MDHEN; CDR2 reads SYDVKM. Trimming shortened V by 5 bases and J by 1 base, and 16 bases separated the two germline ends. The CDR3 coding sequence is TGTGCCAGCAGTCCGCTAACCCGGACAGGCACAGATACGCAGTATTTT. Translated, it gives CASSPLTRTGTDTQYF.

The chain combines TRBV28 with TRBJ2-7, with TRBD1 identical over 8 bases. This CDR3 region has 15 residues. With V trimmed by 6 bases and J by 3 bases, 10 bases remained unmatched. Germline values: CDR1 MDHEN, CDR2 SYDVKM. The CDR3 DNA reads as TGTGCCAGCAGCAAAGTTGGACAGGGTGACTACGAGCAGTACTTC. Protein product: CASSKVGQGDYEQYF.

The gene calls are TRBV6-6 and TRBJ2-3, with a weak D call TRBD2 (6 bases). Looked up from germline, CDR1 is MNHNY and CDR2 is SVGAGI (reference sequence). CDR3 length: 14 amino acids. Trimming cost V 7 bases and J 1 base, with 12 bases left between them. This CDR3 is CASIGRDGTDTQYF. Written as DNA, the CDR3 is TGTGCCAGCATCGGGCGGGATGGCACAGATACGCAGTATTTT.

The V and J genes are TRBV3-1 (or the pseudogene TRBV3-2) and TRBJ2-3; D is unresolved. Trimming pared 2 bases from V and 5 bases from J, leaving 2 bases between. Germline CDR1 LGHDT, CDR2 YNNKEL (reference sequence). This CDR3 spans 11 amino acids. In DNA, the CDR3 is TGTGCCAGCAGCCAACGAGATACGCAGTATTTT. As protein: CASSQRDTQYF.

V and J are TRBV28 and TRBJ2-1; D perhaps matches TRBD1 (6 bases). Germline V gene data show CDR1 as MDHEN and CDR2 as SYDVKM. The CDR3 is 15 residues long. With 6 bases removed from V and 3 bases from J, the gap between germline ends came to 15 bases. CDR3 nucleotides: TGTGCCAGCAGAACTCCCGGGACACACTACAATGAGCAGTTCTTC. Translated, it gives CASRTPGTHYNEQFF. The variable domain in full, with the rest retrieved from reference TRBV28 and TRBJ2-1, is DVKVTQSSRYLVKRTGEKVFLECVQDMDHENMFWYRQDPGLGLRLIYFSYDVKMKEKGDIPEGYSVSREKKERFSLILESASTNQTSMYLCASRTPGTHYNEQFFGPGTRLTVL.